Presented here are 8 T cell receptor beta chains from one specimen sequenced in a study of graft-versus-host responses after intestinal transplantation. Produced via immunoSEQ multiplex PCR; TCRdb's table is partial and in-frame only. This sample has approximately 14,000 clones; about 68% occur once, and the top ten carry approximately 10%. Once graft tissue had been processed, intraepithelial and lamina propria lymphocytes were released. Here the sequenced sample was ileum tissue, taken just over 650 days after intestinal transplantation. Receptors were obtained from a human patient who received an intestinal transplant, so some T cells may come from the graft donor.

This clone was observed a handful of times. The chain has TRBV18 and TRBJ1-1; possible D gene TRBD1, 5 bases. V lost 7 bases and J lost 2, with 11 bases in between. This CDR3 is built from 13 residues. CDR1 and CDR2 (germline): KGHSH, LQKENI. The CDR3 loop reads CASLLTANTEAFF. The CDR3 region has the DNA TGTGCCAGCTTACTGACAGCAAACACTGAAGCTTTCTTT.

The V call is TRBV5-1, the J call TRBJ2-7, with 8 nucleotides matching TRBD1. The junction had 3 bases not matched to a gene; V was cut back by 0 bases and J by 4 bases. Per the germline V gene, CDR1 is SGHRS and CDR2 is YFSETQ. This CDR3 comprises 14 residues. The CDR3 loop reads CASSLDGQGYEQYF. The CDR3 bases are TGCGCCAGCAGCTTGGACGGACAGGGATACGAGCAGTACTTC.

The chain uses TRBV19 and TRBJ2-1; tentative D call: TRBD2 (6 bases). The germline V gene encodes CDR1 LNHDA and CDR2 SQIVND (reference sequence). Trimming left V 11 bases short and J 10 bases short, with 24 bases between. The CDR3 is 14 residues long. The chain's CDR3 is CAVSPGTPLWEQFF. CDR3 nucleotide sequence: TGTGCCGTCTCCCCCGGGACTCCTCTTTGGGAGCAGTTCTTC.

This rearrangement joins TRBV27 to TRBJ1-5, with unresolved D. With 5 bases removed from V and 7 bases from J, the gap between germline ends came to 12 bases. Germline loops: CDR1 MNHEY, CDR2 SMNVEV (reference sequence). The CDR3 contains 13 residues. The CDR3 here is CASSPSYIQPQHF. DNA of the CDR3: TGTGCCAGCAGTCCTTCTTACATCCAGCCCCAGCATTTT.

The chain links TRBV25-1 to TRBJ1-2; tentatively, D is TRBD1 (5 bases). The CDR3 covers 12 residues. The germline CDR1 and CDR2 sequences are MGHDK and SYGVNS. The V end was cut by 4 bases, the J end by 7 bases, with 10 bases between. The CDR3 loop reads CASSVTGGGYTF. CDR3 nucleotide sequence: TGTGCCAGCAGTGTTACAGGTGGTGGCTACACCTTC.

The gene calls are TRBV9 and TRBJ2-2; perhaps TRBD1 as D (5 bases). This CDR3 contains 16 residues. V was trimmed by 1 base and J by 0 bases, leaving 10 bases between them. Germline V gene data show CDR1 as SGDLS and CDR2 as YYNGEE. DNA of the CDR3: TGTGCCAGCAGCGTACAACCGACAGCGAACACCGGGGAGCTGTTTTTT. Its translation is CASSVQPTANTGELFF. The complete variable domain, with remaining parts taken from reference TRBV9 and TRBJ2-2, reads DSGVTQTPKHLITATGQRVTLRCSPRSGDLSVYWYQQSLDQGLQFLIQYYNGEERAKGNILERFSAQQFPDLHSELNLSSLELGDSALYFCASSVQPTANTGELFFGEGSRLTVL.

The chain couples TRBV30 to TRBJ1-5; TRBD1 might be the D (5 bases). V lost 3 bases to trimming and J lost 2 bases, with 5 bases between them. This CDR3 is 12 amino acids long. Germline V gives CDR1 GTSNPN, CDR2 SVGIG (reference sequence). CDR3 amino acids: CAWRQGNQPQHF. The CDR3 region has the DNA TGTGCCTGGAGACAGGGCAATCAGCCCCAGCATTTT.

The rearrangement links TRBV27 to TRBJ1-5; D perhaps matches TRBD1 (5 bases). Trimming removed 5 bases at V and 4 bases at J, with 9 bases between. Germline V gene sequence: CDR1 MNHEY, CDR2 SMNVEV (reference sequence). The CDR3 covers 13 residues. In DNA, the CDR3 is TGTGCCAGCAGTAGCGGGGGAAATCAGCCCCAGCATTTT. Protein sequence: CASSSGGNQPQHF.